This T cell receptor beta chain stems from a study of blood T cell repertoires in COVID-19. Study overall: Collection of acute and convalescent COVID-19 samples took place in the United States, Italy and Spain. From T cells, B-cell-depleted T cells, or PBMCs came the material, which was cDNA or gDNA.

Trimming removed 5 bases from V and 2 bases from J; junction bases left unmatched: 10. Germline CDR1 is SGHTA and CDR2 is FQGNSA. The CDR3 sequence is 17 residues long. Measured with immunoSEQ multiplex PCR; TCRdb has only the in-frame clones, and not every one. The table shows about 270,000 clones, with 82% occurring only once. The sample was peripheral blood. The chain couples TRBV7-2 to TRBJ2-2; 8 nucleotides align to TRBD2. This TCR came from a young woman with acute or convalescent COVID-19. The CDR3 nucleotides are TGTGCCAGCAGCCCCGCGGGGGTAGCGGGAAACACCGGGGAGCTGTTTTTT. Its translation: CASSPAGVAGNTGELFF.